Included here is one T cell receptor beta chain sequence, with context. Original data processing: Nucleated cell counts were estimated from reference gene primer amplification. Clones were sequenced by immunoSEQ multiplex PCR, and TCRdb holds only the in-frame ones, with some missing. Clone size and V and J calls were adopted from that table, with D and trimming inferred from the DNA. The table lists 100,000 to 150,000 clones, less than 90% of them singletons. The sample belongs to a study of blood T cell repertoires in COVID-19. At the level of the study: Acute and convalescent COVID-19 samples came from the United States, Italy and Spain. The cDNA or gDNA used as material had been derived from T cells, B-cell-depleted T cells, or PBMCs.

The V end was cut by 4 bases, the J end by 1 base, with 14 bases between. The CDR3 covers 15 residues. CDR1 is SGHNT and CDR2 is YYREEE in the germline V gene (reference sequence). Sequencing used peripheral blood. The receptor was isolated from a young woman who had recovered from COVID-19. The chain has TRBV5-4 and TRBJ1-1, with D unresolved. The CDR3 bases are TGTGCCAGCAGCGTCCCGGGAGGCCAGAACACTGAAGCTTTCTTT. Its protein is CASSVPGGQNTEAFF.